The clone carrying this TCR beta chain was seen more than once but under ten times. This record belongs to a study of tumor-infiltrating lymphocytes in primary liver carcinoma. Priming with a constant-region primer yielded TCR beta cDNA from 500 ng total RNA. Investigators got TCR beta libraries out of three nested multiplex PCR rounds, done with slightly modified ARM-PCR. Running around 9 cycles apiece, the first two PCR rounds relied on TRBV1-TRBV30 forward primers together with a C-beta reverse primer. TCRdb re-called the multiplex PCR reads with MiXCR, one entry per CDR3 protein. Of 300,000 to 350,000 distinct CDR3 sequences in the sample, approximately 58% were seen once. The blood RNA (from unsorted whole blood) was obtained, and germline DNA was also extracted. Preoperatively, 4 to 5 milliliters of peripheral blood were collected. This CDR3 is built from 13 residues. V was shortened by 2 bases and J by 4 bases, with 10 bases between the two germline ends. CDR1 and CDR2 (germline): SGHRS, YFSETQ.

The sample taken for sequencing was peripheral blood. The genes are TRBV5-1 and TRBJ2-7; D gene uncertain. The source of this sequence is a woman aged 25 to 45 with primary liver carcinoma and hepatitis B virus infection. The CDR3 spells CASSLDTRYEQYF. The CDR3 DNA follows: TGCGCCAGCAGCTTAGACACCAGATACGAGCAGTACTTC. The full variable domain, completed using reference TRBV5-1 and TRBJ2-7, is KAGVTQTPRYLIKTRGQQVTLSCSPISGHRSVSWYQQTPGQGLQFLFEYFSETQRNKGNFPGRFSGRQFSNSRSEMNVSTLELGDSALYLCASSLDTRYEQYFGPGTRLTVT.